This is a list of T cell receptor beta chains from one sample in a study of T cell responses to AZD1222 COVID-19 vaccine. Clones were read by immunoSEQ multiplex PCR, and TCRdb kept only the in-frame ones, dropping some. The data hold 130,000 or so clones, with around 83% observed a single time. Here the sequenced sample was peripheral blood, taken on day 0 of AZD1222 vaccination. The receptors were gathered from an adult in good health. Each CDR3 is given with its conserved first and last residue. The D gene is left open where the match is weak. Some rows mark clone size as missing; the rest say once, few, many or name a class of expanded clone.

abundance,j_gene,v_gene,d_gene,CDR3nt,CDR3aa
-,TRBJ1-4,TRBV25-1,-,TGTGCCAGCAGTGACCCGGTGTCTTTGGATCGGGAAAAACTGTTTTTT,CASSDPVSLDREKLFF
once,TRBJ2-7,TRBV14,TRBD2,TGTGCCAGCAGCCCGGGGACTAGCGGGAGTATCTACGAGCAGTACTTC,CASSPGTSGSIYEQYF
once,TRBJ1-6,TRBV11-2,TRBD1,TGTGCCAGCAGCCATAGACAGGGTAATTCACCCCTCCACTTT,CASSHRQGNSPLHF
-,TRBJ2-7,TRBV24-1,TRBD2,TGTGCCACCAGTGATTCCGGGGGGGGGGCAATAGGTGAGCAGTACTTC,CATSDSGGGAIGEQYF
-,TRBJ1-1,TRBV5-6,-,TGTGCCAGCAGCTTGGGCGGCGCGGGAAACACTGAAGCTTTCTTT,CASSLGGAGNTEAFF
-,TRBJ1-3,TRBV5-5,-,TGTGCCAGCAGCTTACAGGTTGGAAACACCATATATTTT,CASSLQVGNTIYF
-,TRBJ2-7,TRBV18,TRBD2,TGTGCCAGCTCAACCAACGGGGGGGACTACGAGCAGTACTTC,CASSTNGGDYEQYF
-,TRBJ2-1,TRBV27,-,TGTGCCAGCAGAAGAATAACTAGGCTAGGGTACAATGAGCAGTTCTTC,CASRRITRLGYNEQFF
-,TRBJ2-5,TRBV6-5,-,TGTGCCAGCAGTTACGCGGGCGGAACAGAGACCCAGTACTTC,CASSYAGGTETQYF
-,TRBJ1-2,TRBV3-1/TRBV3-2,TRBD1,TGTGCCAGCTCCTGGGGACAGGGAACCTATGGCTACACCTTC,CASSWGQGTYGYTF
-,TRBJ2-1,TRBV24-1,-,TGTGCCACCAGTGATTTCCGACTAGGACCGTACAATGAGCAGTTCTTC,CATSDFRLGPYNEQFF
-,TRBJ2-7,TRBV18,-,TGTGCCAGCTCACCACTGGGAAACGAGCAGTACTTC,CASSPLGNEQYF
-,TRBJ1-6,TRBV5-1,-,TGCGCCAGCAGCCGGTCAGGGGTGGATAATTCACCCCTCCACTTT,CASSRSGVDNSPLHF
-,TRBJ1-5,TRBV18,-,TGTGCCAGCTCACCATCGAGCATGAATAGCAATCAGCCCCAGCATTTT,CASSPSSMNSNQPQHF
few,TRBJ2-7,TRBV19,TRBD1,TGTGCCAGTAGTATAGACGGGACAGGGGCATACGAGCAGTACTTC,CASSIDGTGAYEQYF
-,TRBJ2-7,TRBV6-2/TRBV6-3,-,TGTGCCAGCAGTTACTCTAACAGGCCCTACGAGCAGTACTTC,CASSYSNRPYEQYF
-,TRBJ2-1,TRBV9,TRBD2,TGTGCCAGCACCGTGGGGCTAGCGGGATACAATGAGCAGTTCTTC,CASTVGLAGYNEQFF
-,TRBJ1-2,TRBV2,-,TGTGCCAGCAGTGAAAATGGGGGGGCGCAGGGCTACACCTTC,CASSENGGAQGYTF
-,TRBJ2-2,TRBV5-1,-,TGCGCCAGCAGCCTCGCTCCCGGGGAGCTGTTTTTT,CASSLAPGELFF
-,TRBJ2-2,TRBV5-4,TRBD1,TGTGCCAGCAGCCCCCGGGACAGGGACACCGGGGAGCTGTTTTTT,CASSPRDRDTGELFF
-,TRBJ2-7,TRBV27,-,TGTGCCAGCAGTTTAAGAGGGCTCTCCTACGAGCAGTACTTC,CASSLRGLSYEQYF
-,TRBJ1-5,TRBV28,-,TGTGCCAGCACTAAGGACGTAATCAATCAGCCCCAGCATTTT,CASTKDVINQPQHF
-,TRBJ2-7,TRBV2,-,TGTGCCAGCATAATGTCAGCCGGAGCCTACGAGCAGTACTTC,CASIMSAGAYEQYF
-,TRBJ1-6,TRBV7-3,-,TGTGCCAGCAGTTCTAGTCTCTCACCCCTCCACTTT,CASSSSLSPLHF
-,TRBJ2-1,TRBV6-2/TRBV6-3,TRBD2,TGTGCCAGCAGTTACTCCGGTAGCGGGGGCCAGAATGAGCAGTTCTTC,CASSYSGSGGQNEQFF
-,TRBJ1-2,TRBV2,-,TGTGCCAGCAGCCTCCGGACGGAGAACTATGGCTACACCTTC,CASSLRTENYGYTF
-,TRBJ2-7,TRBV6-6,-,TGTGCCAGCAGGATAGGGGGCGGGGGAGCCTACGAGCAGTACTTC,CASRIGGGGAYEQYF
-,TRBJ2-3,TRBV19,TRBD1,TGTGCCAGTAGATCGGGACAGGGAGGGGCAGATACGCAGTATTTT,CASRSGQGGADTQYF
-,TRBJ2-7,TRBV6-5,TRBD1,TGTGCCAGCACCCCGGGACAGGGGGCGAGGGAGCAGTACTTC,CASTPGQGAREQYF
few,TRBJ1-2,TRBV5-6,TRBD1,TGTGCCAGCAGCCTTGACAGGGGGCGGTATGGCTACACCTTC,CASSLDRGRYGYTF
-,TRBJ2-5,TRBV21-1,-,TGTGCCAGCAGCAAAGCGGGAGGGCCGGGGGAGACCCAGTACTTC,CASSKAGGPGETQYF
-,TRBJ1-4,TRBV18,-,TGTGCCAGCTCACCACCTAACGTCGACGGAAATGAAAAACTGTTTTTT,CASSPPNVDGNEKLFF
-,TRBJ1-1,TRBV5-1,-,TGCGCCAGCAGCCTCGATCAAAAAGGGGAAGCTTTCTTT,CASSLDQKGEAFF
-,TRBJ1-3,TRBV4-3,TRBD1,TGCGCCAGCAGCCAATACGCTTCCGGGACAGGCCTAGGAAACACCATATATTTT,CASSQYASGTGLGNTIYF
-,TRBJ1-1,TRBV5-4,-,TGTGCCAGCAGATACGGACGCATGAACACTGAAGCTTTCTTT,CASRYGRMNTEAFF
-,TRBJ2-7,TRBV3-1/TRBV3-2,-,TGTGCCAGCAGCCGAACGATTTTACGGACAGAACGCTGCGAGCAGTACTTC,CASSRTILRTERCEQYF
-,TRBJ1-4,TRBV4-3,-,TGCGCCAGCAGCCAAGGGTCTAATGAAAAACTGTTTTTT,CASSQGSNEKLFF
-,TRBJ1-4,TRBV28,-,TGTGCCAGCAGACCGACAGGAAGGGATGAAAAACTGTTTTTT,CASRPTGRDEKLFF
-,TRBJ1-4,TRBV11-2,-,TGTGCCAGCAGCCTCTTACCGGAAGGTGGCCTTAATGAAAAACTGTTTTTT,CASSLLPEGGLNEKLFF
once,TRBJ1-4,TRBV19,TRBD1,TGTGCCAGTAGCATCACACATCCGGGACAGTATAATGAAAAACTGTTTTTT,CASSITHPGQYNEKLFF
-,TRBJ2-4,TRBV7-8,-,TGTGCCAGCAGCTTAGCCCGGGGTGGTGTTACCAAAAACATTCAGTACTTC,CASSLARGGVTKNIQYF
-,TRBJ1-4,TRBV4-2,-,TGTGCCAGCAGCCAAGAAAGGGCAGGGATTAATGAAAAACTGTTTTTT,CASSQERAGINEKLFF
-,TRBJ2-5,TRBV4-2,-,TGTGCCAGCAGCCAAGATCTGGGAGGGGGCCGGGAGACCCAGTACTTC,CASSQDLGGGRETQYF
-,TRBJ1-3,TRBV7-9,TRBD1,TGTGCCAGCAGCCCCACCGGGACAGAAGGAAACACCATATATTTT,CASSPTGTEGNTIYF
-,TRBJ2-2,TRBV9,-,TGTGCCAGCAGCGGGGGACCCGGTATTTTCACCGGGGAGCTGTTTTTT,CASSGGPGIFTGELFF
-,TRBJ2-5,TRBV29-1,TRBD2,TGCAGCGTTGATCCACTAGCGGGGGCCCGCCGCCAAGAGACCCAGTACTTC,CSVDPLAGARRQETQYF
-,TRBJ1-5,TRBV5-5,TRBD1,TGTGCCAGCAGCTTGGTACAGGGGGGTGGGAGCAATCAGCCCCAGCATTTT,CASSLVQGGGSNQPQHF
-,TRBJ1-1,TRBV5-1,TRBD1,TGCGCCAGCAGCACCCTACAGGGGTTGGGCACTGAAGCTTTCTTT,CASSTLQGLGTEAFF
-,TRBJ2-3,TRBV4-3,TRBD2,TGCGCCAGCAGCGTTAGCGGGGGGTTCACAGATACGCAGTATTTT,CASSVSGGFTDTQYF
-,TRBJ1-2,TRBV2,-,TGTGCCAGCAGTCCCCCTTCGGGCTATGGCTACACCTTC,CASSPPSGYGYTF
medium-sized,TRBJ2-6,TRBV5-5,-,TGTGCCAGCAGCCTCTGGGGGCACCCCGGCCCCTCTGGGGCCAACGTCCTGACTTTC,CASSLWGHPGPSGANVLTF
-,TRBJ1-1,TRBV27,TRBD1,TGTGCCAGCAGTTTAAGGACAGGGATGAACACTGAAGCTTTCTTT,CASSLRTGMNTEAFF
-,TRBJ1-1,TRBV10-3,-,TGTGCCATCAGTGAGCCGGGGATGGGGAACACTGAAGCTTTCTTT,CAISEPGMGNTEAFF
-,TRBJ1-1,TRBV6-2/TRBV6-3,-,TGTGCCAGCAGTTACGGGCGGCTGAGCACTGAAGCTTTCTTT,CASSYGRLSTEAFF
-,TRBJ1-1,TRBV2,-,TGTGCCAGCAGTGTTAATGGGAAGAACACTGAAGCTTTCTTT,CASSVNGKNTEAFF
-,TRBJ1-1,TRBV3-1/TRBV3-2,-,TGTGCCAGCAGCCAAGGGGTGGTTAACACTGAAGCTTTCTTT,CASSQGVVNTEAFF
-,TRBJ1-5,TRBV15,-,TGTGCCACCAGCAACGTAGATAGCAATCAGCCCCAGCATTTT,CATSNVDSNQPQHF
-,TRBJ2-1,TRBV5-1,-,TGCGCCAGCAGCTCGACAGTACTAGCCTACAATGAGCAGTTCTTC,CASSSTVLAYNEQFF
-,TRBJ2-5,TRBV20-1,-,TGCAGTGCTAGTGAGGGGACGGTGGAGACCCAGTACTTC,CSASEGTVETQYF